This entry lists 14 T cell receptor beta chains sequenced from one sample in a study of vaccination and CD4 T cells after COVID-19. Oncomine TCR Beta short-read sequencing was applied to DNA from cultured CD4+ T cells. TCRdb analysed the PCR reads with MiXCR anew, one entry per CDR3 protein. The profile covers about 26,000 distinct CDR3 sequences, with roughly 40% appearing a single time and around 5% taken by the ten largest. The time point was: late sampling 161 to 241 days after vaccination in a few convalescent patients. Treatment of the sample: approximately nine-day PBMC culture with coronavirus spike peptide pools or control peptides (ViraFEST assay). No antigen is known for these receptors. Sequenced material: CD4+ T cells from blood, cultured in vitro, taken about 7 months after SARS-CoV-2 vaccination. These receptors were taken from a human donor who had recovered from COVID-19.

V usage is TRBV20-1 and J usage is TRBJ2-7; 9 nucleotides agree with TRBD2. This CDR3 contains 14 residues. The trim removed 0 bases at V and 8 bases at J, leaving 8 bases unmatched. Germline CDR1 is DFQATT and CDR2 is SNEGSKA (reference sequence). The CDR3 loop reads CSARDGTSFDKQYF. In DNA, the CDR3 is TGCAGTGCTAGAGACGGGACTAGCTTCGACAAGCAGTACTTC.

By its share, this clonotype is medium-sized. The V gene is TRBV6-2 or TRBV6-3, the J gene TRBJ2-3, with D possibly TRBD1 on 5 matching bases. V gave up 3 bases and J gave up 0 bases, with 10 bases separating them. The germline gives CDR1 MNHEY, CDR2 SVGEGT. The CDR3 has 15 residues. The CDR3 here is CASSYVQASTDTQYF. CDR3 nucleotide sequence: TGTGCCAGCAGTTATGTACAGGCTAGCACAGATACGCAGTATTTT.

In DNA, the CDR3 is TGCAGTGCTAGAGGGACGGAGTACTACGAGCAGTACTTC. Translating gives CSARGTEYYEQYF. V and J are TRBV20-1 and TRBJ2-7, with D hard to call. Per germline, CDR1 DFQATT and CDR2 SNEGSKA (reference sequence). V gave up 1 base and J gave up 3 bases, with 10 bases separating them. There are 13 residues in the CDR3.

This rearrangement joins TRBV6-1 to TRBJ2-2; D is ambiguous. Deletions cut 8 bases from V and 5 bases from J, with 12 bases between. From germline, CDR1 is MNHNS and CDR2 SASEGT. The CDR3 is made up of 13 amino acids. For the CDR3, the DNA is TGTGCCAGCCACACTGGGGAAACCGGGGAGCTGTTTTTT. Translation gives CASHTGETGELFF.

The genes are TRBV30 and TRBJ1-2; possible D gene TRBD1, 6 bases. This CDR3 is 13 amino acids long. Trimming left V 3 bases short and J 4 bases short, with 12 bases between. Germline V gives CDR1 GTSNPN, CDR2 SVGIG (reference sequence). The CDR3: CAWSQQGSYGYTF. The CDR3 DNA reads TGTGCCTGGAGCCAACAGGGAAGCTATGGCTACACCTTC.

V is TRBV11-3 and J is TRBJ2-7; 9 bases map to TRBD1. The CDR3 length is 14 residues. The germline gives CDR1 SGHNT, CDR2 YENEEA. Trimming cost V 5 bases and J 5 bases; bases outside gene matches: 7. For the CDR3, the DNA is TGTGCCAGCAGCGCCGGGACAGGGTCGGACGAGCAGTACTTC. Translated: CASSAGTGSDEQYF.

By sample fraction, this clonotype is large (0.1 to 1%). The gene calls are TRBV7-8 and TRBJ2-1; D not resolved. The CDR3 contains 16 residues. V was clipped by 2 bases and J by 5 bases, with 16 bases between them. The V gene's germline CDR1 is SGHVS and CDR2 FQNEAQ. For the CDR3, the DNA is TGTGCCAGCAGCTTATACGTCCGTTGGGCTCACAATGAGCAGTTCTTC. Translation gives CASSLYVRWAHNEQFF.

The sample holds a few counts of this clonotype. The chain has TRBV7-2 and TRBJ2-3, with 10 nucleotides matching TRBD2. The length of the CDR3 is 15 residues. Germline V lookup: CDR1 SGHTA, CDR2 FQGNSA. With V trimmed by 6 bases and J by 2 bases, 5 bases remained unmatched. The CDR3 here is CASRSGRVNTDTQYF. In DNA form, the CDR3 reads TGTGCCAGCAGGAGCGGGAGGGTTAACACAGATACGCAGTATTTT.

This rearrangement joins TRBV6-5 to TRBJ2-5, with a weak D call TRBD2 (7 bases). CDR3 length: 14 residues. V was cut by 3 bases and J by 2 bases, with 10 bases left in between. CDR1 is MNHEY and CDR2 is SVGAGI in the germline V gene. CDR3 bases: TGTGCCAGCAGTTATAGGGGGGGTCAAGAGACCCAGTACTTC. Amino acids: CASSYRGGQETQYF.

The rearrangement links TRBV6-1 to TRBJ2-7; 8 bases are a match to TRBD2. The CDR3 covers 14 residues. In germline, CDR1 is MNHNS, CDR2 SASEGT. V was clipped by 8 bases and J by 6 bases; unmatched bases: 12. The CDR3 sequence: CASRRLGTRTEQYF. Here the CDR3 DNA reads TGTGCCAGCCGGAGACTTGGGACTAGGACCGAGCAGTACTTC.

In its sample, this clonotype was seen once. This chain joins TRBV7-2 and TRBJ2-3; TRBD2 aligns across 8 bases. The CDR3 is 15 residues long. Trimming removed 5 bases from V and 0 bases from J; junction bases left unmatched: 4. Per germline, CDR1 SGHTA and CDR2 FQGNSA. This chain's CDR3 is CASSLLAASTDTQYF. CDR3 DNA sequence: TGTGCCAGCAGCCTACTAGCGGCAAGCACAGATACGCAGTATTTT.

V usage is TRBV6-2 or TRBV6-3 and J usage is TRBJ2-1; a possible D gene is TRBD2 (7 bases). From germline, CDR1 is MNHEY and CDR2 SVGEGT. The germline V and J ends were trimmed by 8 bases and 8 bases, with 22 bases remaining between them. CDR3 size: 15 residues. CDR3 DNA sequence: TGTGCCAGCTCCACCATCAAGGGGGGGTCGGATGAGCAGTTCTTC. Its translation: CASSTIKGGSDEQFF.

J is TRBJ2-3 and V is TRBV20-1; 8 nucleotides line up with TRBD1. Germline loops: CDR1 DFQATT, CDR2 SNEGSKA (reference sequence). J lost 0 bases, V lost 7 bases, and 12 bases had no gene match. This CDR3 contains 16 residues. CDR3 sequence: CSVGQGASGSTDTQYF. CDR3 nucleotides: TGCAGTGTTGGGCAGGGGGCCTCGGGTAGCACAGATACGCAGTATTTT.

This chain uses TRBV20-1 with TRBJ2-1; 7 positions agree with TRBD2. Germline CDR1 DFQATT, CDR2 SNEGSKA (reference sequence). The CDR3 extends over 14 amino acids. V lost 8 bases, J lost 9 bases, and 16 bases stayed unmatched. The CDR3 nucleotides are TGCAGTCTCATAAAGGGAGGGCCGGTCAGTGAGCAGTTCTTC. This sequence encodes CSLIKGGPVSEQFF.